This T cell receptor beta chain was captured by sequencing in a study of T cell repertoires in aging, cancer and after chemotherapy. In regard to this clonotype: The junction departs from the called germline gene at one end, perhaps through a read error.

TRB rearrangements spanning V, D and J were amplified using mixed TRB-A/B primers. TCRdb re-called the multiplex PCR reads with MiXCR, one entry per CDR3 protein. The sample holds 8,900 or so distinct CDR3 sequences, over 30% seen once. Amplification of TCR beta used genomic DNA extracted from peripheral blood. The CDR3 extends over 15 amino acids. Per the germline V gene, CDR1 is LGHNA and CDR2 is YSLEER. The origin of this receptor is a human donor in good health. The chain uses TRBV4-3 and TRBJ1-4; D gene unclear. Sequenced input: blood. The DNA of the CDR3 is TGTGCCAGCAGCCAAGAGGGATGGACGGATGAAAAACTGTTTTTT. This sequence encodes CASSQEGWTDEKLFF.